The 9 T cell receptor beta chains listed next were all sequenced from one sample in a study of PD-1 blockade in classical Hodgkin lymphoma. Some clones are missing from TCRdb's copy, which holds only in-frame ones; the method was immunoSEQ multiplex PCR. The table has 98,000 or so clones, approximately 90% seen once; the top ten hold nearly 20%. Relapses following autologous stem cell transplantation were seen in all patients, with brentuximab vedotin exposure varying. The specimen was peripheral blood mononuclear cells (PBMCs), collected before the second cycle of nivolumab. These receptors were obtained from a human donor with classical Hodgkin lymphoma.

The CDR3 coding sequence is TGTGCCAGTAGTATAGGTGTCGGGTTTCCAGCCAAAAACATTCAGTACTTC. Its translation is CASSIGVGFPAKNIQYF. The chain employs TRBV19 and TRBJ2-4; D remains ambiguous. V was shortened by 1 base and J by 0 bases, with 13 bases between the two germline ends. CDR1 and CDR2 (germline): LNHDA, SQIVND (reference sequence). The CDR3 sequence is 17 residues long.

V usage is TRBV12-5 and J usage is TRBJ2-7; TRBD1 agrees at 9 bases. The length of the CDR3 is 14 residues. Germline V gene lookup returns CDR1 LGHNT and CDR2 FRNRAP. V dropped 6 bases and J dropped 3; count of bases not matched to a gene: 6. CDR3 region: CASGRWDRVYEQYF. The CDR3 nucleotides are TGTGCTAGTGGCAGATGGGACAGGGTCTACGAGCAGTACTTC.

This chain joins TRBV18 and TRBJ1-2, with 7 bases identical to TRBD1. V dropped 1 base and J dropped 4; count of bases not matched to a gene: 6. Germline V lookup: CDR1 KGHSH, CDR2 LQKENI. CDR3 length: 15 amino acids. The CDR3 DNA sequence: TGTGCCAGCTCACCACTAGGGGGCTCCGCCTATGGCTACACCTTC. The encoded protein is CASSPLGGSAYGYTF. The full variable domain, its missing parts supplied by reference TRBV18 and TRBJ1-2, is NAGVMQNPRHLVRRRGQEARLRCSPMKGHSHVYWYRQLPEEGLKFMVYLQKENIIDESGMPKERFSAEFPKEGPSILRIQQVVRGDSAAYFCASSPLGGSAYGYTFGSGTRLTVV.

The V call is TRBV15, the J call TRBJ1-1; D is ambiguous. The germline V and J ends were trimmed by 3 bases and 4 bases, with 15 bases remaining between them. Germline CDR1 and CDR2: LNHNV and YYDKDF (reference sequence). The CDR3 contains 15 residues. The CDR3 is CATSRVEEWRTEAFF. CDR3 in DNA: TGTGCCACCAGCAGGGTCGAGGAATGGCGCACTGAAGCTTTCTTT.

This rearrangement joins TRBV7-9 to TRBJ2-1; a possible D gene is TRBD1 (6 bases). V lost 6 bases and J 13 bases, leaving 16 bases between the germline ends. Germline V gene data show CDR1 as SEHNR and CDR2 as FQNEAQ (reference sequence). The CDR3 runs 12 residues. The chain's CDR3 is CASSIIGGEQFF. In DNA, the CDR3 is TGTGCCAGCAGTATTATAGGGGGAGAACAGTTCTTC.

The rearrangement links TRBV10-3 to TRBJ1-4, with D uncertain. The germline gives CDR1 ENHRY, CDR2 SYGVKD. The V end lost 4 bases, the J end lost 8 bases, and 8 bases lay between the germline ends. The CDR3 loop spans 12 amino acids. The CDR3 loop reads CAISGTPEKLFF. Here the CDR3 DNA reads TGTGCCATCAGTGGTACGCCAGAAAAACTGTTTTTT.

The rearrangement links TRBV28 to TRBJ2-3; D remains unclear. CDR3 length: 14 amino acids. V lost 5 bases and J lost 1, with 10 bases in between. CDR1 is MDHEN and CDR2 is SYDVKM in the germline V gene. As DNA, the CDR3 is TGTGCCAGCAGTCCCCGCCCTGGCACAGATACGCAGTATTTT. Residues: CASSPRPGTDTQYF. The whole variable domain, remainder taken from reference TRBV28 and TRBJ2-3, is DVKVTQSSRYLVKRTGEKVFLECVQDMDHENMFWYRQDPGLGLRLIYFSYDVKMKEKGDIPEGYSVSREKKERFSLILESASTNQTSMYLCASSPRPGTDTQYFGPGTRLTVL.

V is TRBV19 and J is TRBJ2-7; D possibly matches TRBD1 or TRBD2 (7 bases each). This CDR3 is 14 amino acids long. V shed 5 bases and J shed 3 bases, with 14 bases lying between them. CDR1 LNHDA and CDR2 SQIVND come from the germline V gene (reference sequence). CDR3 DNA: TGTGCCAGTAGTTTCAAGCGGGACAGCTACGAGCAGTACTTC. The encoded protein is CASSFKRDSYEQYF.

The rearrangement joins TRBV19 to TRBJ2-1; 10 nucleotides line up with TRBD1. Germline V gene sequence: CDR1 LNHDA, CDR2 SQIVND (reference sequence). The junction had 3 bases not matched to a gene; V was cut back by 8 bases and J by 2 bases. CDR3 size: 14 residues. This CDR3 is CASRQGATYNEQFF. The CDR3 nucleotides read TGTGCCAGTCGACAGGGGGCCACCTACAATGAGCAGTTCTTC.